This TCR beta chain emerged from a study of lymphopenia after photon versus proton radiotherapy. This clone has a single count. Trimming at V came to 0 bases and at J to 6 bases, leaving 7 bases not matched to a gene. Germline CDR1 is MNHNY and CDR2 is SVGAGI (reference sequence). The CDR3 spans 16 residues. Assay: immunoSEQ multiplex PCR; the TCRdb copy retains only in-frame clones and omits some. The repertoire holds around 64,000 clones, 87% seen once, with 13% in the top ten. The chain links TRBV6-6 to TRBJ2-1, with 8 positions matching TRBD1. This receptor was obtained from an older man with esophageal cancer. Source: peripheral blood, taken from a patient treated with proton-based radiotherapy. CDR3 region: CASSYSPGTGVNEQFF. The DNA for the CDR3 is TGTGCCAGCAGTTACTCACCCGGGACAGGTGTCAATGAGCAGTTCTTC.